This TCR beta chain appears in the sequencing data of a study of blood T cell repertoires in COVID-19. In the study overall: T cells, B-cell-depleted T cells, or PBMCs supplied cDNA or gDNA.

Per germline, CDR1 ENHRY and CDR2 SYGVKD. The CDR3 spans 14 residues. V dropped 3 bases and J dropped 1; count of bases not matched to a gene: 1. In the study's own analysis: The authors estimated nucleated cell counts from reference gene primer amplification. Here immunoSEQ multiplex PCR was the method, and the copy in TCRdb shows in-frame clones only, minus some. D and trimming come from the DNA, and the V and J calls and clone size come from that table. The sample holds roughly 110,000 clones, approximately 81% seen once. This sequence joins TRBV10-3 and TRBJ2-3; TRBD1 matches at 7 bases. The clonotype comes from a human donor in a cohort sampled during active COVID-19. Sequenced: peripheral blood. The CDR3 here is CAISDGTGTDTQYF. The CDR3 DNA reads TGTGCCATCAGTGACGGGACAGGCACAGATACGCAGTATTTT.